A selection of T cell receptor beta chains follows, all from one sample in a study of identical twins. TCRdb reprocessed the 5' RACE reads with MiXCR, giving one entry per CDR3 protein. The profile shows approximately 530,000 distinct CDR3 sequences, about a fifth of them singletons. The sample was also reused in another study, on yellow fever vaccine responses in identical twins.

The sample consisted of CD4+ T cells sorted from blood. Receptors originate from a woman under 30 in good health. CDR3s include the opening cysteine and the closing phenylalanine or tryptophan. Each record gives: J gene, D gene, V gene, clone size, CDR3 DNA, CDR3 protein. The D gene is left open where the match is weak. Only part of the rows carry a size: once, few, many, or a class if the clone is expanded.

j_call: TRBJ1-1
d_call: NA
v_call: TRBV10-3
clone_size: few
cdr3_nt: TGTGCCCCACGGAGGAGGGACCCATTGAACACTGAAGCTTTCTTT
cdr3_aa: CAPRRRDPLNTEAFF

j_call: TRBJ1-1
d_call: NA
v_call: TRBV28
clone_size: NA
cdr3_nt: TGTGCCAGCAAGAGGGTAATGGAAGCTTTCTTT
cdr3_aa: CASKRVMEAFF

j_call: TRBJ2-1
d_call: TRBD2
v_call: TRBV6-2/TRBV6-3
clone_size: NA
cdr3_nt: TGTGCCAGCAGTTACCGACGGACTAGCGGGATCTTCTACAATGAGCAGTTCTTC
cdr3_aa: CASSYRRTSGIFYNEQFF

j_call: TRBJ2-7
d_call: TRBD1
v_call: TRBV5-1
clone_size: few
cdr3_nt: TGCGCCAGCAGCTTGGGGGACAGACCCTACGAGCAGTACTTC
cdr3_aa: CASSLGDRPYEQYF

j_call: TRBJ1-2
d_call: TRBD1
v_call: TRBV5-1
clone_size: NA
cdr3_nt: TGCGCCAGCAGCCCGACAGGGGGCCTAGCTAACTATGGCTACACCTTC
cdr3_aa: CASSPTGGLANYGYTF

j_call: TRBJ2-7
d_call: NA
v_call: TRBV5-1
clone_size: NA
cdr3_nt: TGCGCCAGCAGCTTGGGGGACTTATCCTCCGAGCAGTACTTC
cdr3_aa: CASSLGDLSSEQYF

j_call: TRBJ1-5
d_call: NA
v_call: TRBV2
clone_size: NA
cdr3_nt: TGTGCCAGCAGTTCAGCCAGCTTATACAATCAGCCCCAGCATTTT
cdr3_aa: CASSSASLYNQPQHF

j_call: TRBJ2-2
d_call: NA
v_call: TRBV4-2
clone_size: NA
cdr3_nt: TGTGCCAGCAGCCGGGCCTTATTGACCGGGGAGCTGTTTTTT
cdr3_aa: CASSRALLTGELFF

j_call: TRBJ2-2
d_call: TRBD1
v_call: TRBV12-3/TRBV12-4
clone_size: few
cdr3_nt: TGTGCCAGCAGGGGACAGATGAACACCGGGGAGCTGTTTTTT
cdr3_aa: CASRGQMNTGELFF

j_call: TRBJ2-1
d_call: NA
v_call: TRBV2
clone_size: few
cdr3_nt: TGTGCCAGCAGTGAAATTCTGGGGGCTAACGATGAGCAGTTCTTC
cdr3_aa: CASSEILGANDEQFF

j_call: TRBJ2-7
d_call: NA
v_call: TRBV5-1
clone_size: few
cdr3_nt: TGCGCCAGCAGCTTGGCCGGGACAAGGTCCACTTACGAGCAGTACTTC
cdr3_aa: CASSLAGTRSTYEQYF

j_call: TRBJ2-4
d_call: NA
v_call: TRBV6-5
clone_size: few
cdr3_nt: TGTGCCAGCAGTTACCACTGGATCTCTGCCAAAAACATTCAGTACTTC
cdr3_aa: CASSYHWISAKNIQYF

j_call: TRBJ2-6
d_call: NA
v_call: TRBV12-3/TRBV12-4
clone_size: NA
cdr3_nt: TGTGCCTTCAGTCTGGGACGGCCCCAGAGCTCTGGGGCCAACGTCCTGACTTTC
cdr3_aa: CAFSLGRPQSSGANVLTF

j_call: TRBJ2-1
d_call: TRBD2
v_call: TRBV6-5
clone_size: NA
cdr3_nt: TGTGCCAGCAGTTACCCCGGGAGGTTCTACAATGAGCAGTTCTTC
cdr3_aa: CASSYPGRFYNEQFF

j_call: TRBJ1-5
d_call: NA
v_call: TRBV12-3/TRBV12-4
clone_size: NA
cdr3_nt: TGTGCCAGCAGTGAGGAGTTTAGCAATCAGCCCCAGCATTTT
cdr3_aa: CASSEEFSNQPQHF

j_call: TRBJ2-5
d_call: NA
v_call: TRBV2
clone_size: few
cdr3_nt: TGTGCCTTCAGCGCCGCGGGGTGGAATAACGGTTTGAATGGGGCCCAGTACTTC
cdr3_aa: CAFSAAGWNNGLNGAQYF

j_call: TRBJ2-3
d_call: NA
v_call: TRBV12-3/TRBV12-4
clone_size: NA
cdr3_nt: TGTGCCAGCAGAAAACAGACGGGTCCCATTACAGATACGCAGTATTTT
cdr3_aa: CASRKQTGPITDTQYF

j_call: TRBJ2-7
d_call: TRBD2
v_call: TRBV20-1
clone_size: few
cdr3_nt: TGCAGTGCTAGACTAGCGGGAGGTAATAGCGAGCAGTACTTC
cdr3_aa: CSARLAGGNSEQYF

j_call: TRBJ2-1
d_call: NA
v_call: TRBV12-3/TRBV12-4
clone_size: many
cdr3_nt: TGTGCCAGCAGCCTAGGGACCCCTAACAATGAGCAGTTCTTC
cdr3_aa: CASSLGTPNNEQFF

j_call: TRBJ1-1
d_call: NA
v_call: TRBV5-1
clone_size: NA
cdr3_nt: TGCGCCAGCAGCTTCGACACGGGGATCGCTGAAGCTTTCTTT
cdr3_aa: CASSFDTGIAEAFF

j_call: TRBJ2-5
d_call: NA
v_call: TRBV18
clone_size: NA
cdr3_nt: TGTGCCAGCTCACCTCTGGACCCGAACCAAGAGACCCAGTACTTC
cdr3_aa: CASSPLDPNQETQYF

j_call: TRBJ2-4
d_call: TRBD1
v_call: TRBV12-3/TRBV12-4
clone_size: NA
cdr3_nt: TGTGCCAGCAGCCCGGGACAGGGGGCCCAAAAATTTAGCAAAAACATTCAGTACTTC
cdr3_aa: CASSPGQGAQKFSKNIQYF

j_call: TRBJ2-3
d_call: TRBD2
v_call: TRBV10-3
clone_size: few
cdr3_nt: TGTGCCGCAAGGCGGGAGGGCACTAGCACAGATACGCAGTATTTT
cdr3_aa: CAARREGTSTDTQYF

j_call: TRBJ2-1
d_call: NA
v_call: TRBV15
clone_size: few
cdr3_nt: TGTGCCACCAGCACTCCCTCTGTGGGTGAGCAGTTCTTC
cdr3_aa: CATSTPSVGEQFF

j_call: TRBJ2-6
d_call: NA
v_call: TRBV6-2/TRBV6-3
clone_size: NA
cdr3_nt: TGTGCCAGCATTCGGACAGCTGGGGCCAACGTCCTGACTTTC
cdr3_aa: CASIRTAGANVLTF

j_call: TRBJ2-1
d_call: TRBD2
v_call: TRBV20-1
clone_size: NA
cdr3_nt: TGCAGTGCTGAGGGGACTAATAAGCAGTTCTTC
cdr3_aa: CSAEGTNKQFF

j_call: TRBJ1-5
d_call: TRBD1
v_call: TRBV28
clone_size: few
cdr3_nt: TGTGCCAGCCACAGGGGTCGGAATCAGCCCCAGCATTTT
cdr3_aa: CASHRGRNQPQHF

j_call: TRBJ2-7
d_call: TRBD2
v_call: TRBV12-3/TRBV12-4
clone_size: NA
cdr3_nt: TGTGCCAGCAGTCCTCCGCTAGCGGGAGCGGACGAGCAGTACTTC
cdr3_aa: CASSPPLAGADEQYF

j_call: TRBJ2-2
d_call: TRBD2
v_call: TRBV5-1
clone_size: NA
cdr3_nt: TGCGCCAGCAGGCTAGCGGGAGGATTACTTACCGGGGAGCTGTTTTTT
cdr3_aa: CASRLAGGLLTGELFF

j_call: TRBJ2-2
d_call: TRBD2
v_call: TRBV12-3/TRBV12-4
clone_size: NA
cdr3_nt: TGTGCCAGCTTCCCCGGGGGGGGGTTGACAGGGGAGCTGTTTTTT
cdr3_aa: CASFPGGGLTGELFF

j_call: TRBJ2-7
d_call: NA
v_call: TRBV9
clone_size: NA
cdr3_nt: TGTGCCAGCAGCCCTTCTGGCGGCTTTGCCTACGAGCAGTACTTC
cdr3_aa: CASSPSGGFAYEQYF

j_call: TRBJ2-5
d_call: TRBD2
v_call: TRBV10-2
clone_size: few
cdr3_nt: TGCGCCAGCAGCGGAACGGGACTAGCGGGAGCCCGAGGAGAGACCCAGTACTTC
cdr3_aa: CASSGTGLAGARGETQYF

j_call: TRBJ1-3
d_call: TRBD1
v_call: TRBV20-1
clone_size: many
cdr3_nt: TGCAGTGCAAGGACAGGGATTAACACCATATATTTT
cdr3_aa: CSARTGINTIYF

j_call: TRBJ2-2
d_call: NA
v_call: TRBV6-1
clone_size: NA
cdr3_nt: TGTGCCAGTCACCGGCGGGGAGAAGGGGTGTATAACACCGGGGAGCTGTTTTTT
cdr3_aa: CASHRRGEGVYNTGELFF

j_call: TRBJ2-2
d_call: NA
v_call: TRBV5-1
clone_size: NA
cdr3_nt: TGCGCCAGCAGAATCTGGGCGGGAAACACCGGGGAGCTGTTTTTT
cdr3_aa: CASRIWAGNTGELFF

j_call: TRBJ2-3
d_call: NA
v_call: TRBV7-6
clone_size: NA
cdr3_nt: TGTGCCAGCAGCTACCCGGGGGGCACAGATACGCAGTATTTT
cdr3_aa: CASSYPGGTDTQYF

j_call: TRBJ2-5
d_call: NA
v_call: TRBV12-3/TRBV12-4
clone_size: NA
cdr3_nt: TGTGCCAGCGGGACCCACAGGGCTACCCAGTACTTC
cdr3_aa: CASGTHRATQYF

j_call: TRBJ2-1
d_call: NA
v_call: TRBV6-5
clone_size: few
cdr3_nt: TGTGCCAGCAGTTTCGGGGACGCGGGGTTAGGGGGTAATGAGCAGTTCTTC
cdr3_aa: CASSFGDAGLGGNEQFF

j_call: TRBJ1-1
d_call: NA
v_call: TRBV9
clone_size: NA
cdr3_nt: TGTGCCAGCAGCGCAGACACCACCCTCTTCGGTGAAGCTTTCTTT
cdr3_aa: CASSADTTLFGEAFF

j_call: TRBJ2-7
d_call: TRBD1
v_call: TRBV5-1
clone_size: NA
cdr3_nt: TGCGCCAGCAGCTTGGAAGGGGGCTTTAATCTGGGGCAGTACTTC
cdr3_aa: CASSLEGGFNLGQYF

j_call: TRBJ1-2
d_call: NA
v_call: TRBV4-1
clone_size: NA
cdr3_nt: TGCGCCAGCAGCCAACTCCCGGCCTCTTATGGCTACACCTTC
cdr3_aa: CASSQLPASYGYTF

j_call: TRBJ1-2
d_call: NA
v_call: TRBV12-3/TRBV12-4
clone_size: NA
cdr3_nt: TGTGCCAGCAGTCCACAGACAGGCTACTATGGCTACACCTTC
cdr3_aa: CASSPQTGYYGYTF

j_call: TRBJ2-7
d_call: TRBD2
v_call: TRBV6-6
clone_size: few
cdr3_nt: TGTGCCATCCGTAGCGGGGATTCCTACGAGCAGTACTTC
cdr3_aa: CAIRSGDSYEQYF

j_call: TRBJ2-7
d_call: TRBD1
v_call: TRBV2
clone_size: few
cdr3_nt: TGTGCCAGCAAGGGACAGGAAAGCTCCTACGAGCAGTACTTC
cdr3_aa: CASKGQESSYEQYF

j_call: TRBJ2-2
d_call: NA
v_call: TRBV5-1
clone_size: medium-sized
cdr3_nt: TGCGCCAGCAGCTTGCCGGGGGCTGGCACCGGGGAGCTGTTTTTT
cdr3_aa: CASSLPGAGTGELFF

j_call: TRBJ1-2
d_call: TRBD1
v_call: TRBV20-1
clone_size: few
cdr3_nt: TGCAGTGCGGGGGGACAGGTGAACTATGGCTACACCTTC
cdr3_aa: CSAGGQVNYGYTF

j_call: TRBJ2-2
d_call: NA
v_call: TRBV12-3/TRBV12-4
clone_size: NA
cdr3_nt: TGTGCCAGCAGGAAGGGGTTCACCGGGGAGCTGTTTTTT
cdr3_aa: CASRKGFTGELFF

j_call: TRBJ1-1
d_call: NA
v_call: TRBV3-1
clone_size: NA
cdr3_nt: TGTGCCAGCAGCCAAGGGACGAGGGGGACTGAAGCTTTCTTT
cdr3_aa: CASSQGTRGTEAFF

j_call: TRBJ2-3
d_call: TRBD2
v_call: TRBV10-1
clone_size: few
cdr3_nt: TGCGCCAGCAGTGATAGCGGGAGGCTTCAAACAGATACGCAGTATTTT
cdr3_aa: CASSDSGRLQTDTQYF

j_call: TRBJ2-7
d_call: TRBD1
v_call: TRBV28
clone_size: NA
cdr3_nt: TGTGCCAGCAGATCAGGGGGTTATGAGGACGAGCAGTACTTC
cdr3_aa: CASRSGGYEDEQYF

j_call: TRBJ2-1
d_call: NA
v_call: TRBV3-1
clone_size: NA
cdr3_nt: TGTGCCAGCATGTCGGCCGGGACCCTGGGGATGGAGCAGTTCTTC
cdr3_aa: CASMSAGTLGMEQFF

j_call: TRBJ2-1
d_call: TRBD2
v_call: TRBV6-2/TRBV6-3
clone_size: few
cdr3_nt: TGTGCCAGCAGTTACTCGCTGGGACTAGCGGGAGAGGATGAGCAGTTCTTC
cdr3_aa: CASSYSLGLAGEDEQFF

j_call: TRBJ2-1
d_call: TRBD1
v_call: TRBV2
clone_size: NA
cdr3_nt: TGTGCCAACAGTGACAGGGTAGCCTACAATGAGCAGTTCTTC
cdr3_aa: CANSDRVAYNEQFF